Following are 8 T cell receptor beta chains from one sample sequenced in a study of shared clonotypes between healthy human individuals. Only in-frame clones appear in the TCRdb table, and some are missing; sequencing was by immunoSEQ multiplex PCR. This sample has over 2 million clones, with 85% to 95% found just once. Sequencing used naive CD4+ T cells sorted from blood. Subset given: CD45RA+ positively selected. These receptors came from a man younger than 30 in good health.

About this clone: In the same sample, other DNA sequences code for this CDR3. The chain carries TRBV6-5 and TRBJ1-2; 9 bases line up with TRBD1. CDR3 length: 15 residues. The germline CDR1 and CDR2 sequences are MNHEY and SVGAGI. After removal of 0 bases from V and 3 bases from J, the junction contained 2 bases not matched to a gene. The CDR3 DNA reads TGTGCCAGCAGTTACTCCACAGGGGGCGACTATGGCTACACCTTC. Translation: CASSYSTGGDYGYTF.

V gene TRBV5-1 combines with J gene TRBJ2-5; TRBD1 might be the D (5 bases). Trimming left V 0 bases short and J 1 base short, with 10 bases between. The CDR3 is made up of 15 amino acids. In germline, CDR1 is SGHRS, CDR2 YFSETQ. The DNA of the CDR3 is TGCGCCAGCAGCTTGGGCAGGGCTATCCAAGAGACCCAGTACTTC. Translation: CASSLGRAIQETQYF.

J is TRBJ1-1 and V is TRBV25-1, with a possible D match to TRBD1 (6 bases). CDR1 is MGHDK and CDR2 is SYGVNS in the germline V gene. The CDR3 runs to 13 residues. V shed 4 bases and J shed 10 bases, with 16 bases lying between them. CDR3 sequence reads: CASSALTGGGAFF. The CDR3 DNA is TGTGCCAGCAGTGCCCTGACAGGCGGAGGAGCTTTCTTT.

J is TRBJ1-2 and V is TRBV2; D is undetermined. This CDR3 is 13 amino acids long. Germline V gene sequence: CDR1 SNHLY, CDR2 FYNNEI. The V end lost 8 bases, the J end lost 5 bases, and 15 bases lay between the germline ends. The CDR3 bases are TGTGCCAGCGCGTGGCAAACCCTTTATGGCTACACCTTC. Translated, it gives CASAWQTLYGYTF.

This chain links TRBV29-1 with TRBJ2-1; 9 bases agree with TRBD2. J lost 5 bases, V lost 4 bases, and 3 bases had no gene match. The CDR3 contains 13 residues. The germline CDR1 and CDR2 sequences are SQVTM and ANQGSEA. The CDR3 region is CSVVSSGDNEQFF. The CDR3 DNA reads as TGCAGCGTTGTTTCTAGCGGGGACAATGAGCAGTTCTTC.

The V and J genes are TRBV27 and TRBJ1-5; D is unresolved. From germline, CDR1 is MNHEY and CDR2 SMNVEV (reference sequence). The CDR3 extends over 16 amino acids. The V and J ends lost 5 bases and 2 bases respectively, with 16 bases between them. The CDR3 nucleotides are TGTGCCAGCAGTACACGTGGGGTTTTCGGCAATCAGCCCCAGCATTTT. This codes for CASSTRGVFGNQPQHF.

This clone appeared a few times. This sequence joins TRBV28 and TRBJ1-6, with a weak D call TRBD1 (5 bases). This CDR3 spans 11 amino acids. Germline assignment: CDR1 MDHEN and CDR2 SYDVKM. V lost 6 bases to trimming and J lost 13 bases, with 10 bases between them. The CDR3: CASSHQGPLHF. CDR3 DNA: TGTGCCAGCAGCCACCAGGGCCCCCTCCACTTT.

V and J are TRBV19 and TRBJ1-2; D remains unclear. CDR3 size: 12 residues. Germline CDR1 is LNHDA and CDR2 is SQIVND (reference sequence). Trimming left V 4 bases short and J 4 bases short, with 7 bases between. The CDR3 region has the DNA TGTGCCAGTAGTACCTCCGGCTATGGCTACACCTTC. It is translated as CASSTSGYGYTF.